These T cell receptor beta chains were read from a single sample in a study of T cell repertoires in cytomegalovirus infection. MiXCR was run by TCRdb on the reads, yielding one entry per CDR3 protein. The sample shows some 200,000 distinct CDR3 sequences, around 35% of them seen only once. The antigens for these receptors are not known. The material was CD8+ T cells from cultured PBMCs, obtained from culture after CMV antigen stimulation. The origin of the receptors is a human donor in good health (CMV status not recorded). Some clones in this sample may be carry-over from other donors' samples. Each CDR3 is given with its conserved first and last residue. The D gene is left open where the match is weak. Clone size is given for some rows only: seen once, a few or many times, or a class if the clone is expanded.

size: -
V: TRBV7-9
J: TRBJ2-1
D: -
CDR3: CASSLEVSTENKNEQFF
DNA: TGTGCCAGCAGCTTAGAGGTATCGACAGAGAATAAGAATGAGCAGTTCTTC

size: once
V: TRBV11-2
J: TRBJ2-5
D: TRBD2
CDR3: CASSFSAGRGGETQYF
DNA: TGTGCCAGCAGCTTTTCAGCGGGGAGGGGAGGAGAGACCCAGTACTTC

size: once
V: TRBV27
J: TRBJ2-1
D: TRBD1
CDR3: CASSFLDREQFF
DNA: TGTGCCAGCAGTTTCCTGGACAGGGAGCAGTTCTTC

size: -
V: TRBV6-2/TRBV6-3
J: TRBJ2-1
D: -
CDR3: CASSYSRARGEQFF
DNA: TGTGCCAGCAGTTATAGTCGAGCAAGGGGTGAGCAGTTCTTC

size: -
V: TRBV7-8
J: TRBJ2-7
D: -
CDR3: CASSFTGIEQYF
DNA: TGTGCCAGCAGCTTTACAGGGATCGAGCAGTACTTC

size: -
V: TRBV7-8
J: TRBJ2-3
D: -
CDR3: CASSLATGGLTDTPYF
DNA: TGTGCCAGCAGCTTAGCGACGGGGGGCCTAACAGATACGCCGTATTTT

size: many
V: TRBV4-2
J: TRBJ2-1
D: -
CDR3: CASSQEWPWPSEDPYNEQFF
DNA: TGTGCCAGCAGCCAAGAGTGGCCCTGGCCTAGCGAGGACCCCTACAATGAGCAGTTCTTC

size: -
V: TRBV28
J: TRBJ2-3
D: TRBD2
CDR3: CASSNRDREKLAGVLSTDTQYF
DNA: TGTGCCAGCAGTAACCGGGACAGGGAAAAACTAGCGGGAGTTTTGAGCACAGATACGCAGTATTTT

size: many
V: TRBV7-8
J: TRBJ2-5
D: TRBD2
CDR3: CASSWGLAGAQETQYF
DNA: TGTGCCAGCAGTTGGGGACTAGCGGGGGCCCAAGAGACCCAGTACTTC

size: -
V: TRBV11-2
J: TRBJ1-6
D: -
CDR3: CASSLGQKNSPLHF
DNA: TGTGCCAGCAGCTTAGGTCAGAAGAATTCACCCCTCCACTTT

size: -
V: TRBV7-8
J: TRBJ2-1
D: TRBD2
CDR3: CASSLGVSSGGTEQFF
DNA: TGTGCCAGCAGCTTAGGTGTGTCTAGCGGGGGGACTGAGCAGTTCTTC

size: -
V: TRBV6-1
J: TRBJ2-7
D: -
CDR3: CASSYGPRDLYEQYF
DNA: TGTGCCAGCAGTTATGGCCCAAGGGATCTCTACGAGCAGTACTTC

size: -
V: TRBV19
J: TRBJ1-1
D: -
CDR3: CASSILTIDRGPTYTEAFF
DNA: TGTGCCAGTAGTATCCTCACAATCGACCGGGGCCCCACCTACACTGAAGCTTTCTTT

size: -
V: TRBV27
J: TRBJ1-2
D: -
CDR3: CASSFRGGANGYTF
DNA: TGTGCCAGCAGTTTTAGGGGGGGGGCGAATGGCTACACCTTC

size: -
V: TRBV20-1
J: TRBJ1-1
D: TRBD1
CDR3: CSASGDRGREAFF
DNA: TGCAGTGCTAGTGGGGACAGGGGTCGGGAAGCTTTCTTT

size: -
V: TRBV9
J: TRBJ2-7
D: -
CDR3: CASSESGSYEQYF
DNA: TGTGCCAGCAGCGAAAGCGGTTCCTACGAGCAGTACTTC

size: -
V: TRBV19
J: TRBJ1-6
D: -
CDR3: CASSIGRLDFGYNSPLHF
DNA: TGTGCCAGTAGTATTGGTCGATTGGATTTCGGCTATAATTCACCCCTCCACTTT

size: -
V: TRBV28
J: TRBJ2-5
D: -
CDR3: CASRPGGWETQYF
DNA: TGTGCCAGCAGGCCCGGGGGATGGGAGACCCAGTACTTC

size: few
V: TRBV7-9
J: TRBJ1-1
D: -
CDR3: CAGQPTEAFF
DNA: TGTGCCGGGCAACCGACTGAAGCTTTCTTT

size: -
V: TRBV6-5
J: TRBJ1-5
D: TRBD1
CDR3: CASSPSTGRAPQPQHF
DNA: TGTGCCAGCAGTCCCTCGACAGGGAGAGCGCCTCAGCCCCAGCATTTT

size: few
V: TRBV29-1
J: TRBJ2-7
D: TRBD1
CDR3: CSVGDRGEQYF
DNA: TGCAGCGTTGGGGACAGGGGCGAGCAGTACTTC

size: few
V: TRBV7-3
J: TRBJ2-1
D: -
CDR3: CASSPRSPAEGYNEQFF
DNA: TGTGCCAGCAGCCCCCGGAGTCCGGCGGAGGGTTACAATGAGCAGTTCTTC

size: -
V: TRBV20-1
J: TRBJ2-5
D: -
CDR3: CSARDADRWQETQYF
DNA: TGCAGTGCTAGAGATGCGGACCGGTGGCAAGAGACCCAGTACTTC

size: many
V: TRBV6-5
J: TRBJ1-6
D: -
CDR3: CASSYSKNNSPLHF
DNA: TGTGCCAGCAGTTACTCGAAAAATAATTCACCCCTCCACTTT

size: -
V: TRBV9
J: TRBJ2-1
D: -
CDR3: CASSVVPGQFQFF
DNA: TGTGCCAGCAGCGTAGTCCCGGGACAATTTCAGTTCTTC

size: many
V: TRBV7-8
J: TRBJ2-7
D: TRBD2
CDR3: CASSLGLGGPIDEQYF
DNA: TGTGCCAGCAGCTTAGGTCTGGGAGGGCCTATCGACGAGCAGTACTTC

size: -
V: TRBV4-1
J: TRBJ2-7
D: TRBD2
CDR3: CASSEREGGEQYF
DNA: TGCGCCAGCAGCGAGCGGGAGGGCGGCGAGCAGTACTTC

size: -
V: TRBV7-2
J: TRBJ2-3
D: -
CDR3: CASSLALGDQETTDTQYF
DNA: TGCGCCAGCAGCCTCGCGTTGGGGGACCAGGAGACCACAGATACGCAGTATTTT

size: -
V: TRBV27
J: TRBJ1-5
D: TRBD1
CDR3: CASSLGQGLGNQPQHF
DNA: TGTGCCAGCAGTTTGGGACAGGGATTGGGGAATCAGCCCCAGCATTTT

size: -
V: TRBV2
J: TRBJ2-1
D: TRBD1
CDR3: CASSEVIGTDYNEQFF
DNA: TGTGCCAGCAGTGAAGTTATAGGGACAGACTACAATGAGCAGTTCTTC